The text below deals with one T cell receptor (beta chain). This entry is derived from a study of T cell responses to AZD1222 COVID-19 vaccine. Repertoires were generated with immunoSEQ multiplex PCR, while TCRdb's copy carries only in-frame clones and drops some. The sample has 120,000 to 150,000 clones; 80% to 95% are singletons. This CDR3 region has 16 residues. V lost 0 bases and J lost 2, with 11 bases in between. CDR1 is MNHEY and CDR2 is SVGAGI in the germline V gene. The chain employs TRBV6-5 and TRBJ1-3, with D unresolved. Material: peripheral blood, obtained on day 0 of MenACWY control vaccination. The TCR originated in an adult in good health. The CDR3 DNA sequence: TGTGCCAGCAGTTACTCCATAGACACGGCTGGAAACACCATATATTTT. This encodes CASSYSIDTAGNTIYF.